Below, 3 T cell receptor beta chains from the same sample are listed, as sequenced in a study of T-cell reconstitution after alpha-beta-depleted transplantation in children. The library targeted TCRbeta and was prepared with unique molecular identifiers. TCRdb processed the PCR reads anew with MiXCR; each CDR3 protein has one entry. The table shows 500,000 or so distinct CDR3 sequences, with around a third occurring only once. Sample: PBMCs from the stem cell graft donor, taken from the stem cell graft. These receptors were taken from a human donor who donated a stem cell graft to a child with aplastic anemia.

This clonotype was observed a handful of times. The chain joins TRBV29-1 to TRBJ2-7, with 11 nucleotides matching TRBD2. The CDR3 runs 17 residues. J gave up 1 base and V 3 bases, and 11 bases lay outside the gene matches. Germline V CDR1 and CDR2: SQVTM, ANQGSEA. The CDR3 protein is CSVEVSGLAEKSYEQYV. CDR3 sequence (DNA): TGCAGCGTTGAGGTCTCGGGACTAGCGGAGAAGTCCTACGAGCAGTACGTC.

This chain uses TRBV29-1 with TRBJ1-2, with 9 bases fitting TRBD1. This CDR3 comprises 14 residues. The germline V gene encodes CDR1 SQVTM and CDR2 ANQGSEA. The V and J ends lost 7 bases and 1 base, in that order; junction bases with no gene match: 7. The CDR3 nucleotides read TGCAGCGCCGGACAGGGGCCCAATAACTATGGCTACACCTTC. This sequence encodes CSAGQGPNNYGYTF.

V is TRBV7-9 and J is TRBJ1-3, with 7 bases that match TRBD1. The germline V gene encodes CDR1 SEHNR and CDR2 FQNEAQ (reference sequence). This CDR3 has 14 amino acids. J lost 0 bases, V lost 7 bases, and 3 bases had no gene match. The CDR3 reads CASTGTASGNTIYF. Here the CDR3 DNA reads TGTGCCAGCACCGGGACAGCCTCTGGAAACACCATATATTTT.